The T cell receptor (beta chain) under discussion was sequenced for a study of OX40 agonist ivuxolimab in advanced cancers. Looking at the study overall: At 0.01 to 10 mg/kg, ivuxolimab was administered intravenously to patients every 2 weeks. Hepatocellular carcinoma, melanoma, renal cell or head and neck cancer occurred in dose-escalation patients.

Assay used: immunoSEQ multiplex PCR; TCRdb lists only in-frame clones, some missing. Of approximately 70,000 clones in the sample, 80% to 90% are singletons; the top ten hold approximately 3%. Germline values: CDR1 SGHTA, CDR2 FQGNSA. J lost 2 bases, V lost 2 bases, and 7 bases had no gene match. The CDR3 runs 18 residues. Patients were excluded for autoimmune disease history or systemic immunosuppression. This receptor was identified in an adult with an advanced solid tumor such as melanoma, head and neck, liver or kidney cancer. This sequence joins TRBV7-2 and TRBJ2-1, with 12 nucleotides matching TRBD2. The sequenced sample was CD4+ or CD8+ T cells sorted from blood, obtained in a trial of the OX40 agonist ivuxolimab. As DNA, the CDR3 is TGTGCCAGCAGCTTATGGCCTAGCGGGGGGGATACCTACAATGAGCAGTTCTTC. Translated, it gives CASSLWPSGGDTYNEQFF.